Below, 14 T cell receptor beta chains from the same sample are listed, as sequenced in a study of blood T cell repertoires in COVID-19. Clones were sequenced by immunoSEQ multiplex PCR, and TCRdb holds only the in-frame ones, with some missing. The data show more than 120,000 clones, around 84% seen once. The sequenced sample consisted of peripheral blood. Every receptor here comes from a human donor in a cohort sampled during active COVID-19.

The chain recombines TRBV5-1 with TRBJ2-1; 10 bases map to TRBD2. The CDR3 has 16 amino acids. Germline assignment: CDR1 SGHRS and CDR2 YFSETQ. J gave up 7 bases and V 1 base, and 8 bases lay outside the gene matches. The CDR3 spells CASSLQAGGPMNEQFF. CDR3 DNA sequence: TGCGCCAGCAGCTTGCAAGCGGGGGGGCCAATGAATGAGCAGTTCTTC.

This chain joins TRBV20-1 and TRBJ2-1, with D maybe TRBD2 (6 bases). Trimming pared 3 bases from V and 7 bases from J, leaving 13 bases between. Germline lookup yields CDR1 DFQATT and CDR2 SNEGSKA (reference sequence). CDR3 length: 13 amino acids. The CDR3 bases are TGCAGTGCTAGTTTGCAGGCGGGGAATGAGCAGTTCTTC. The encoded protein is CSASLQAGNEQFF.

V usage is TRBV30 and J usage is TRBJ1-2; D ambiguous. Germline values: CDR1 GTSNPN, CDR2 SVGIG (reference sequence). The CDR3 is 13 residues long. Trimming removed 0 bases from V and 12 bases from J, with 17 bases in between. Here the CDR3 DNA reads TGTGCCTGGAGTGTACCTCCCGGGCGGGAAAACACCTTC. Its protein is CAWSVPPGRENTF.

The gene calls are TRBV28 and TRBJ1-5; D unclear. Between the trimmed V and J ends, which lost 3 bases and 3 bases, there was a span of 12 bases. The CDR3 covers 15 residues. Germline CDR1 and CDR2: MDHEN and SYDVKM. The CDR3 DNA reads TGTGCCAGCAGTTTGCGACACACCCACAATCAGCCCCAGCATTTT. It is translated as CASSLRHTHNQPQHF.

The chain uses TRBV7-9 and TRBJ2-3; TRBD1 matches at 8 bases. V shed 1 base, J shed 3 bases, and the junction held 15 bases outside the gene matches. Germline loops: CDR1 SEHNR, CDR2 FQNEAQ (reference sequence). The CDR3 consists of 19 residues. The CDR3 is CASSLEEEITGGGTDTQYF. CDR3 DNA: TGTGCCAGCAGCTTAGAAGAGGAAATTACAGGGGGAGGAACAGATACGCAGTATTTT.

This chain joins TRBV7-2 and TRBJ2-3; D is uncertain. Trimming removed 5 bases from V and 0 bases from J, with 15 bases in between. The CDR3 runs to 16 residues. The V gene's germline CDR1 is SGHTA and CDR2 FQGNSA. The CDR3 coding sequence is TGTGCCAGCAGCCCTTTTCCGGGTTATAGCACAGATACGCAGTATTTT. Amino acids: CASSPFPGYSTDTQYF. Based on the CDR3 plus reference TRBV7-2 and TRBJ2-3, the full variable domain is GAGVSQSPSNKVTEKGKDVELRCDPISGHTALYWYRQSLGQGLEFLIYFQGNSAPDKSGLPSDRFSAERTGGSVSTLTIQRTQQEDSAVYLCASSPFPGYSTDTQYFGPGTRLTVL.

This clone was seen only a few times. The gene calls are TRBV3-1 (or the pseudogene TRBV3-2) and TRBJ1-6; 9 bases are shared with TRBD1. This CDR3 contains 17 residues. The V gene's germline CDR1 is LGHDT and CDR2 YNNKEL (reference sequence). The ends lost 4 bases at V and 13 bases at J; junction bases unmatched: 17. The CDR3 protein is CASSPDRDRVTYFPLHF. The CDR3 DNA is TGTGCCAGCAGCCCAGACCGGGACAGGGTTACGTATTTCCCCCTCCACTTT.

V and J are TRBV25-1 and TRBJ1-2, with 10 bases identical to TRBD1. With 2 bases clipped from V and 5 bases from J, the junction kept 2 bases outside the gene matches. The CDR3 is made up of 14 amino acids. The germline gives CDR1 MGHDK, CDR2 SYGVNS. The CDR3 is CASSEGTGVYGYTF. The DNA for the CDR3 is TGTGCCAGCAGTGAAGGGACAGGGGTTTATGGCTACACCTTC.

This clone appeared a single time. The chain combines TRBV10-3 with TRBJ1-2; D might be TRBD1 (5 bases). Deletions cut 0 bases from V and 0 bases from J, with 8 bases between. The CDR3 runs to 15 residues. CDR1 and CDR2 from the germline V gene are ENHRY and SYGVKD. The CDR3 is CAISESGGANYGYTF. The CDR3 DNA is TGTGCCATCAGTGAGTCGGGGGGAGCTAACTATGGCTACACCTTC.

This sequence joins TRBV27 and TRBJ1-6, with TRBD1 matching over 8 bases. The CDR3 runs to 15 residues. Trimming took 5 bases from V and 7 from J; bases not matched to a gene: 7. Germline values: CDR1 MNHEY, CDR2 SMNVEV (reference sequence). CDR3 in amino acids: CASSHPGTGNSPLHF. The CDR3 DNA reads as TGTGCCAGCAGTCACCCCGGGACAGGAAATTCACCCCTCCACTTT.

This clone was recorded once. The rearrangement uses TRBV6-5 and TRBJ2-2; 13 bases map to TRBD2. V shed 8 bases, J shed 8 bases, and the junction held 5 bases outside the gene matches. Germline assignment: CDR1 MNHEY and CDR2 SVGAGI. The CDR3 spans 14 residues. Written as DNA, the CDR3 is TGTGCCAGCGGACTAGCGGGAGTCACAGGGGAGCTGTTTTTT. Residues: CASGLAGVTGELFF.

The CDR3 is CASSLGGGAAYEQYF. The CDR3 region has the DNA TGTGCCAGCAGCTTAGGCGGGGGGGCAGCCTACGAGCAGTACTTC. The chain recombines TRBV7-2 with TRBJ2-7, with 9 bases lining up with TRBD2. J was trimmed by 2 bases and V by 1 base; bases with no gene match: 3. This CDR3 comprises 15 residues. Germline V lookup: CDR1 SGHTA, CDR2 FQGNSA.

The V and J genes are TRBV5-6 and TRBJ2-3; D not certain. V lost 0 bases to trimming and J lost 6 bases, with 11 bases between them. The CDR3 length is 14 residues. CDR1 is SGHDT, CDR2 YYEEEE, per germline. CDR3 loop: CASSLESARDTQYF. CDR3 nucleotides: TGTGCCAGCAGCTTGGAGTCCGCCCGGGATACGCAGTATTTT.

The CDR3 nucleotides read TGCGCCAGCAGTGAGTACAACATGAACACTGAAGCTTTCTTT. It codes for CASSEYNMNTEAFF. The chain couples TRBV10-1 to TRBJ1-1; D call uncertain. Deletions cut 1 base from V and 0 bases from J, with 6 bases between. There are 14 residues in the CDR3. Germline values: CDR1 WNHNN, CDR2 SYGVQD (reference sequence).